This section outlines one T cell receptor (beta chain) sequence together with its context. No antigen is known for it. The source of the sample is a study of T-cell reconstitution after alpha-beta-depleted transplantation in children. Trimming removed 4 bases from V and 3 bases from J, with 13 bases in between. CDR1 is SSHAT and CDR2 is FNYEAQ in the germline V gene (reference sequence). CDR3 length: 14 amino acids. Whole-study findings and limits: Expanded clones from the graft, numbering several hundred, reportedly supplied alpha-beta T cells about two months after transplant. At one year after transplant, newly produced T cells mostly accounted for T-cell counts and diversity. For some patients, TCRbeta diversity was high at day 60 because of recipient T cells and thymic progenitors that survived.

During its preparation, the TCRbeta library received unique molecular identifiers. TCRdb reprocessed the PCR reads with MiXCR, giving one entry per CDR3 protein. The data contain 250,000 to 350,000 distinct CDR3 sequences, 23% of them seen just once; the ten biggest clones take up about a tenth. The input for sequencing was PBMCs, mostly from graft donor cells, taken 180 days after TCRalphabeta/CD19-depleted stem cell transplant. The TCR sequence derives from a male patient under 18 who had a stem cell transplant for acute lymphoblastic leukemia, so the T cells may come from the graft donor. V and J are TRBV7-7 and TRBJ2-7, with D hard to call. The CDR3 DNA is TGTGCCAGCAGCTCTGGACCCGGCGGCTACGAGCAGTACTTC. Translation gives CASSSGPGGYEQYF.